A single sample is the source of the 24 T cell receptor beta chains below, sequenced in a study of T cell changes during pregnancy in multiple sclerosis. The method was immunoSEQ multiplex PCR; TCRdb's version includes in-frame clones alone and lacks a portion of them. The table has over 70,000 clones, about 90% seen once. The sample in question was peripheral blood, obtained in the first trimester of pregnancy. All receptors come from a female donor in good health, enrolled as a control in a pregnancy study.

The V gene is TRBV7-2, the J gene TRBJ2-7, with D perhaps matching TRBD2 (5 bases). The germline V gene has CDR1 SGHTA and CDR2 FQGNSA. Trimming cost V 0 bases and J 2 bases, with 11 bases left between them. This CDR3 is built from 15 residues. The CDR3 coding sequence is TGTGCCAGCAGCTTAGCTGCGGGTGGGACCTACGAGCAGTACTTC. Translation: CASSLAAGGTYEQYF.

J is TRBJ2-3 and V is TRBV6-6; TRBD2 matches at 9 bases. There are 15 residues in the CDR3. CDR1 is MNHNY, CDR2 SVGAGI, per germline (reference sequence). The V segment lost 8 bases and the J segment 1 base; nucleotides outside the gene matches: 7. CDR3 in amino acids: CASGRRLAGTDTQYF. The CDR3 DNA is TGTGCCAGCGGGAGGCGACTAGCGGGCACAGATACGCAGTATTTT.

This chain joins TRBV7-9 and TRBJ2-5; 7 bases are shared with TRBD1. The CDR3 runs 13 residues. After removal of 3 bases from V and 2 bases from J, the junction contained 0 bases not matched to a gene. The germline CDR1 and CDR2 sequences are SEHNR and FQNEAQ (reference sequence). The CDR3 region is CASSFRGQETQYF. The CDR3 nucleotides read TGTGCCAGCAGCTTCAGGGGGCAAGAGACCCAGTACTTC.

The chain couples TRBV7-9 to TRBJ2-3; D is possibly TRBD1 (6 bases). The length of the CDR3 is 16 residues. Trimming took 5 bases from V and 2 from J, leaving 17 bases between them. Per germline, CDR1 SEHNR and CDR2 FQNEAQ (reference sequence). CDR3 sequence: CASSLRGRGNTDTQYF. The CDR3 DNA is TGTGCCAGCAGCCTACGGGGCAGGGGTAACACAGATACGCAGTATTTT.

The J gene is TRBJ1-2, the V gene TRBV5-1; 10 bases are a match to TRBD1. This CDR3 spans 15 amino acids. The germline CDR1 and CDR2 sequences are SGHRS and YFSETQ. Losses at the gene ends were 4 bases for V and 0 bases for J; bases not matched to a gene: 3. The DNA of the CDR3 is TGCGCCAGCAGCGGACAGGGGGGGACTAACTATGGCTACACCTTC. Translation gives CASSGQGGTNYGYTF.

This chain connects TRBV28 to TRBJ2-3, with D possibly TRBD1 on 5 matching bases. Trimming pared 6 bases from V and 2 bases from J, leaving 9 bases between. The length of the CDR3 is 13 residues. Germline assignment: CDR1 MDHEN and CDR2 SYDVKM. CDR3 amino acids: CASSRDYTDTQYF. CDR3 sequence (DNA): TGTGCCAGCAGCAGGGATTACACAGATACGCAGTATTTT. Variable domain in full (rest from reference TRBV28 and TRBJ2-3): DVKVTQSSRYLVKRTGEKVFLECVQDMDHENMFWYRQDPGLGLRLIYFSYDVKMKEKGDIPEGYSVSREKKERFSLILESASTNQTSMYLCASSRDYTDTQYFGPGTRLTVL.

The J gene is TRBJ2-3, the V gene TRBV5-1, with D perhaps TRBD2 (5 bases). The V end was cut by 1 base, the J end by 1 base, with 10 bases between. Looked up from germline, CDR1 is SGHRS and CDR2 is YFSETQ. The CDR3 covers 15 residues. This CDR3 reads CASSLQLEGTDTQYF. CDR3 bases: TGCGCCAGCAGCTTGCAGTTGGAGGGCACAGATACGCAGTATTTT.

The chain is built from TRBV7-9 and TRBJ2-1; D may be TRBD2 (5 bases). This CDR3 has 14 residues. Trimming removed 5 bases at V and 5 bases at J, with 13 bases between. CDR1 SEHNR and CDR2 FQNEAQ come from the germline V gene (reference sequence). The CDR3 loop reads CASSQDGGNNEQFF. CDR3 DNA sequence: TGTGCCAGCAGCCAGGACGGAGGAAACAATGAGCAGTTCTTC.

The rearrangement joins TRBV5-1 to TRBJ2-2; the match to TRBD1 covers 8 bases. Germline CDR1 and CDR2: SGHRS and YFSETQ. Trimming at V came to 0 bases and at J to 6 bases, leaving 1 base not matched to a gene. This CDR3 spans 14 amino acids. The CDR3 loop is CASSLGTGSGELFF. The CDR3 region has the DNA TGCGCCAGCAGCTTGGGGACAGGGTCCGGGGAGCTGTTTTTT.

V usage is TRBV11-1 and J usage is TRBJ2-1, with 14 bases identical to TRBD2. CDR1 and CDR2 (germline): SGHAT, FQDESV (reference sequence). Trimming took 5 bases from V and 9 from J; bases not matched to a gene: 12. The CDR3 runs to 17 residues. This CDR3 is CASSLGTSGSWKVEQFF. CDR3 DNA: TGTGCCAGCAGCCTCGGGACTAGCGGGAGCTGGAAGGTTGAGCAGTTCTTC.

The chain joins TRBV30 to TRBJ1-3; 7 bases align to TRBD1. Per the germline V gene, CDR1 is GTSNPN and CDR2 is SVGIG (reference sequence). With V trimmed by 5 bases and J by 3 bases, 10 bases remained unmatched. The CDR3 totals 15 residues. CDR3 region: CAWQDKGAFGNTIYF. CDR3 DNA: TGTGCCTGGCAGGACAAGGGGGCATTTGGAAACACCATATATTTT.

This chain links TRBV6-1 with TRBJ2-7, with 9 bases matching TRBD1. The V gene end was trimmed by 6 bases and the J gene end by 2 bases; junction bases not matched to a gene: 2. CDR3 length: 13 amino acids. Germline-derived CDR1 and CDR2 are MNHNS and SASEGT. CDR3 nucleotide sequence: TGTGCCAGCAGCGGACAGGGGCCCTACGAGCAGTACTTC. Protein sequence: CASSGQGPYEQYF.

The rearrangement links TRBV27 to TRBJ2-7; possibly TRBD1 for D (5 bases). Per germline, CDR1 MNHEY and CDR2 SMNVEV (reference sequence). CDR3 length equals 16 residues. V was clipped by 3 bases and J by 1 base, with 16 bases between them. CDR3 nucleotides: TGTGCCAGCAGTTTTTCGCAGGGTACTATATCCTACGAGCAGTACTTC. Translated, it gives CASSFSQGTISYEQYF.

This clone was seen only a few times. The V and J genes are TRBV7-9 and TRBJ2-7; weak D call: TRBD1 (6 bases). This CDR3 comprises 15 residues. The germline gives CDR1 SEHNR, CDR2 FQNEAQ (reference sequence). V was cut by 0 bases and J by 3 bases, with 12 bases left in between. The CDR3 region is CASSLARPGDYEQYF. The CDR3, as DNA: TGTGCCAGCAGCTTAGCGAGACCAGGGGACTACGAGCAGTACTTC. Drawing the rest from reference TRBV7-9 and TRBJ2-7, the complete variable domain is DTGVSQNPRHKITKRGQNVTFRCDPISEHNRLYWYRQTLGQGPEFLTYFQNEAQLEKSRLLSDRFSAERPKGSFSTLEIQRTEQGDSAMYLCASSLARPGDYEQYFGPGTRLTVT.

In DNA form, the CDR3 reads TGCGCCAGCGGGCAGGGGTCCACTTCTAGCACAGATACGCAGTATTTT. It is translated as CASGQGSTSSTDTQYF. This rearrangement joins TRBV5-1 to TRBJ2-3, with D perhaps TRBD1 (6 bases). V was clipped by 7 bases and J by 0 bases, with 18 bases between them. The V gene's germline CDR1 is SGHRS and CDR2 YFSETQ. The CDR3 has 16 residues.

This rearrangement joins TRBV5-1 to TRBJ2-2, with D tentatively TRBD1 (5 bases). The CDR3 loop spans 15 amino acids. Germline CDR1 SGHRS, CDR2 YFSETQ. Trimming cost V 3 bases and J 7 bases, with 16 bases left between them. CDR3 sequence (DNA): TGCGCCAGCAGCTCAGGACAAGGAGTGAGCGGGGAGCTGTTTTTT. Translating gives CASSSGQGVSGELFF.

The chain couples TRBV28 to TRBJ2-3, with 9 bases aligning to TRBD2. The J segment lost 0 bases and the V segment lost 4 bases, leaving 5 bases of the junction unmatched. The CDR3 sequence is 16 residues long. Germline lookup yields CDR1 MDHEN and CDR2 SYDVKM. The chain's CDR3 is CASSSWSGRSTDTQYF. In nucleotides, the CDR3 is TGTGCCAGCAGTTCCTGGAGCGGGAGGAGCACAGATACGCAGTATTTT.

J is TRBJ2-1 and V is TRBV5-1, with 10 positions matching TRBD2. Germline loops: CDR1 SGHRS, CDR2 YFSETQ. V was pared by 0 bases and J by 9 bases, with 6 bases of the junction left unmatched. The length of the CDR3 is 15 residues. The CDR3 bases are TGCGCCAGCAGCTTGGGTCCTAGCGGGAGAATTGAGCAGTTCTTC. Amino acids: CASSLGPSGRIEQFF.

The genes are TRBV5-1 and TRBJ2-1, with no clear D. V was clipped by 0 bases and J by 2 bases, with 12 bases between them. This CDR3 is 16 amino acids long. Germline V CDR1 and CDR2: SGHRS, YFSETQ. CDR3 sequence reads: CASSLDGVVAYNEQFF. The CDR3, as DNA: TGCGCCAGCAGCTTGGACGGTGTCGTGGCCTACAATGAGCAGTTCTTC.

V is TRBV5-5 and J is TRBJ2-7; tentative D call: TRBD1 (6 bases). The germline V and J ends were trimmed by 7 bases and 1 base, with 15 bases remaining between them. This CDR3 contains 14 residues. Germline V CDR1 and CDR2: SGHKS, YYEKEE (reference sequence). The CDR3 nucleotides are TGTGCCAGCCAGATTTCGACAGGATCCTACGAGCAGTACTTC. This sequence encodes CASQISTGSYEQYF.

The gene calls are TRBV11-1 and TRBJ2-2; the D is unclear. The V and J ends lost 2 bases and 5 bases respectively, with 15 bases between them. This CDR3 has 16 residues. Per the germline V gene, CDR1 is SGHAT and CDR2 is FQDESV (reference sequence). The CDR3 DNA sequence: TGTGCCAGCAGCTTAAAGCTCGGCGGATTTACCGGGGAGCTGTTTTTT. It codes for CASSLKLGGFTGELFF.

The V gene is TRBV28, the J gene TRBJ2-7; D remains ambiguous. The CDR3 is made up of 12 amino acids. V was shortened by 5 bases and J by 0 bases, with 5 bases between the two germline ends. Germline CDR1 is MDHEN and CDR2 is SYDVKM. The CDR3, as DNA: TGTGCCAGCAGTCCCAGCTCCTACGAGCAGTACTTC. This sequence encodes CASSPSSYEQYF.

About this clone itself: The sample contains more than one DNA sequence encoding this CDR3. The chain's CDR3 is CASRGSSYEQYF. CDR3 nucleotides: TGTGCCAGCAGGGGCAGTTCCTACGAGCAGTACTTC. This chain links TRBV28 with TRBJ2-7; D gene ambiguous. The CDR3 length is 12 residues. The germline V gene encodes CDR1 MDHEN and CDR2 SYDVKM. V was clipped by 6 bases and J by 1 base, with 7 bases between them.

This chain uses TRBV19 with TRBJ2-7, with TRBD1 matching 8 bases. Unmatched junction bases numbered 4, after V lost 7 bases and J lost 2 bases. The germline V gene encodes CDR1 LNHDA and CDR2 SQIVND (reference sequence). This CDR3 comprises 13 residues. CDR3 coding DNA: TGTGCCAGTACGGGACAGGCACCCTACGAGCAGTACTTC. Its translation: CASTGQAPYEQYF.